Below, one T cell receptor beta chain is given with its context. This record belongs to a study of cytomegalovirus exposure and HLA in healthy donors. Germline lookup yields CDR1 SGHTS and CDR2 YDEGEE. The germline V and J ends were trimmed by 4 bases and 7 bases, with 8 bases remaining between them. The CDR3 length is 11 residues. Researchers ran the PCR with 60 Vbeta and 13 Jbeta primers. This table comes from immunoSEQ multiplex PCR, and its TCRdb copy is limited to in-frame clones, with some not included. The repertoire consists of some 130,000 clones, with 76% occurring once and the leading ten covering around 1.8%.

The gene calls are TRBV5-8 and TRBJ1-2, with D hard to call. Sequences were obtained from PBMCs. The receptor was derived from a female donor in good health and CMV-seropositive. Here the CDR3 DNA reads TGTGCCAGCAGCCCCCCGGGTGGCTACACCTTC. Amino acid sequence: CASSPPGGYTF.